The sequence of this T cell receptor beta chain was determined in a study of T-cell reconstitution after alpha-beta-depleted transplantation in children. Unique molecular identifiers were incorporated into the prepared TCRbeta library. TCRdb reanalysed the PCR reads using MiXCR and keeps one entry per CDR3 protein. The table shows 150,000 to 200,000 distinct CDR3 sequences, with 6% to 7% occurring only once. At least ten counts were recorded for this clonotype. With V trimmed by 5 bases and J by 6 bases, 8 bases remained unmatched. This CDR3 has 14 residues. The chain carries TRBV12-3 or TRBV12-4 and TRBJ2-7; 9 positions agree with TRBD2. The clonotype comes from a human donor who donated a stem cell graft to a child with Wiskott-Aldrich syndrome. The source material was PBMCs from the stem cell graft donor, sampled from the stem cell graft. CDR3 coding DNA: TGTGCCAGCAGTCGTAGCGGGAGTTTTAGCGAGCAGTACTTC. It codes for CASSRSGSFSEQYF.